This T cell receptor (beta chain) was identified in a study of blood T cell repertoires in COVID-19. The CDR3 contains 13 residues. Unmatched junction bases numbered 3, after V lost 8 bases and J lost 0 bases. Germline V gene lookup returns CDR1 SNHLY and CDR2 FYNNEI. Sequenced by immunoSEQ multiplex PCR; TCRdb stores in-frame clones only, minus some. There are about 200,000 clones in the sample; 80% to 90% occur only once, and less than 15% lies in the top ten. Material for sequencing was peripheral blood. The source is a human donor in a cohort sampled during active COVID-19. This rearrangement joins TRBV2 to TRBJ1-1, with 7 nucleotides matching TRBD1. CDR3 nucleotide sequence: TGTGCCAGCGGGGGACAGATGAACACTGAAGCTTTCTTT. Amino acids: CASGGQMNTEAFF. The whole variable domain, remainder taken from reference TRBV2 and TRBJ1-1, is EPEVTQTPSHQVTQMGQEVILRCVPISNHLYFYWYRQILGQKVEFLVSFYNNEISEKSEIFDDQFSVERPDGSNFTLKIRSTKLEDSAMYFCASGGQMNTEAFFGQGTRLTVV.